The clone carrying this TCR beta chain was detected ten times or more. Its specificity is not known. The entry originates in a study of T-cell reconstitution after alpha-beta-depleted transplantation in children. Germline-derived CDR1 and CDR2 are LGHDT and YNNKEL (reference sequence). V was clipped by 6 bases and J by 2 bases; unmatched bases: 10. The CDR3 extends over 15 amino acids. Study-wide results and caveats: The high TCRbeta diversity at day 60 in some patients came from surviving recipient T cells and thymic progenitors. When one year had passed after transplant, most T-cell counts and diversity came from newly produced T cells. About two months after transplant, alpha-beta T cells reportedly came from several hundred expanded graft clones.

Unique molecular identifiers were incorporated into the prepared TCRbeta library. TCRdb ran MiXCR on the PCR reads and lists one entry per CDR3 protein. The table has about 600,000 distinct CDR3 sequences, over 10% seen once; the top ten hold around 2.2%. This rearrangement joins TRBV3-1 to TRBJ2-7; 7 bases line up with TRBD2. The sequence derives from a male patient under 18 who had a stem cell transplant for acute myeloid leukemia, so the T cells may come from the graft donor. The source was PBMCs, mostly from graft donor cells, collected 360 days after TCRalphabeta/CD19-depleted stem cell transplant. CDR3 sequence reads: CASSHSSGLAYEQYF. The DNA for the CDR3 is TGTGCCAGCAGTCACTCTAGCGGACTTGCCTACGAGCAGTACTTC.